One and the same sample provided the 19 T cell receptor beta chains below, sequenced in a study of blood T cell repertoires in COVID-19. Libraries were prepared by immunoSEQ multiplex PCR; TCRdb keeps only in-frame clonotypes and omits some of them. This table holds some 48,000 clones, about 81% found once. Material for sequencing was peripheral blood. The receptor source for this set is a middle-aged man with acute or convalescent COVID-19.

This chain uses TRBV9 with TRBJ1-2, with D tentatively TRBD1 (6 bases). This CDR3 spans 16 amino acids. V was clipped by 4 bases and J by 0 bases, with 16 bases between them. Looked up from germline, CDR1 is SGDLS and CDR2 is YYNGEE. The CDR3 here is CASSKSGQSTNYGYTF. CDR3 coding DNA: TGTGCCAGCAGCAAATCAGGACAGTCTACTAACTATGGCTACACCTTC.

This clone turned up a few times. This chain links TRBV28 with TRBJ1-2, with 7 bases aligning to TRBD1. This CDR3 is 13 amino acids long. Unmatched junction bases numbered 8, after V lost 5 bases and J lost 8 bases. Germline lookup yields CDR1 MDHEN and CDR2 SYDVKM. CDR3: CASSTGGQPGYTF. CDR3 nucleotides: TGTGCCAGCAGTACCGGGGGACAGCCCGGCTACACCTTC.

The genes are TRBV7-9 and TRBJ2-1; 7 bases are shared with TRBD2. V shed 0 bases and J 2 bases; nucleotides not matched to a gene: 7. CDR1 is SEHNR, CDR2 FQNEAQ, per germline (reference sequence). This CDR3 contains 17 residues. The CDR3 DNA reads TGTGCCAGCAGCTTAGCGTGGAAGGGGAGGGCCTACAATGAGCAGTTCTTC. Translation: CASSLAWKGRAYNEQFF.

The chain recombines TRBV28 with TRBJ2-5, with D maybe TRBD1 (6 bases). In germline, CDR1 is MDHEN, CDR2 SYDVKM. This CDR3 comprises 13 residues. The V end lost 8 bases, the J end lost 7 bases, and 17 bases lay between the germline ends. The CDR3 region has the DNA TGTGCCAGCGTCGGGCAGGGGTTGGGGACCCAGTACTTC. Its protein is CASVGQGLGTQYF.

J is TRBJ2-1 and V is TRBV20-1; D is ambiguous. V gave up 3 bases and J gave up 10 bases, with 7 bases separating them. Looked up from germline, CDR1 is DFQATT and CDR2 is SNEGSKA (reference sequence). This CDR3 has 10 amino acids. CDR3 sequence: CSARSNEQFF. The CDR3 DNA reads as TGCAGTGCTAGGTCTAACGAGCAGTTCTTC.

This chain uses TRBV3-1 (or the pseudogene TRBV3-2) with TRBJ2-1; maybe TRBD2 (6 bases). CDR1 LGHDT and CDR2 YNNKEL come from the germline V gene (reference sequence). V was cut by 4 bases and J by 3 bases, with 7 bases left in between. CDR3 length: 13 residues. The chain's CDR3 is CASSPTSYNEQFF. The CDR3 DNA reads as TGTGCCAGCAGCCCGACTAGCTACAATGAGCAGTTCTTC.

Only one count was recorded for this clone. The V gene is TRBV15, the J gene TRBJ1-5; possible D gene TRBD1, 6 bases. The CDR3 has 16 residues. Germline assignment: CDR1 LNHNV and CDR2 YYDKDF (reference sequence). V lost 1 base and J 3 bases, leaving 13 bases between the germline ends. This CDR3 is CATSRGSGAFNQPQHF. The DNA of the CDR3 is TGTGCCACCAGCAGAGGGTCAGGGGCCTTCAATCAGCCCCAGCATTTT.

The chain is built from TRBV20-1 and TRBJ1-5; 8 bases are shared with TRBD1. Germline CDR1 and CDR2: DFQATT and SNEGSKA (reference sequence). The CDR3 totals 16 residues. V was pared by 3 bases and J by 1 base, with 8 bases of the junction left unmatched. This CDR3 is CSASRQGFGSNQPQHF. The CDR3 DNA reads TGCAGTGCTAGTCGACAGGGGTTTGGCAGCAATCAGCCCCAGCATTTT.

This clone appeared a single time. CDR3 sequence (DNA): TGTGCCAGCAGTCCCCCAGCGGGGGGGATGAGGACAGATACGCAGTATTTT. Amino acid sequence: CASSPPAGGMRTDTQYF. The rearrangement uses TRBV27 and TRBJ2-3; 10 bases agree with TRBD2. From germline, CDR1 is MNHEY and CDR2 SMNVEV (reference sequence). V gave up 5 bases and J gave up 3 bases; unmatched junction bases: 11. This CDR3 region has 17 residues.

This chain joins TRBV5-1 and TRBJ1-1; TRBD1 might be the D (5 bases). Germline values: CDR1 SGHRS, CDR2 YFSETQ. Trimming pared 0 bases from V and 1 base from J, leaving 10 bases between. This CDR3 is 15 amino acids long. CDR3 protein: CASSLAGETNTEAFF. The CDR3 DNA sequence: TGCGCCAGCAGCTTGGCGGGGGAGACGAACACTGAAGCTTTCTTT. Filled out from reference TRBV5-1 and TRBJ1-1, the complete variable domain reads KAGVTQTPRYLIKTRGQQVTLSCSPISGHRSVSWYQQTPGQGLQFLFEYFSETQRNKGNFPGRFSGRQFSNSRSEMNVSTLELGDSALYLCASSLAGETNTEAFFGQGTRLTVV.

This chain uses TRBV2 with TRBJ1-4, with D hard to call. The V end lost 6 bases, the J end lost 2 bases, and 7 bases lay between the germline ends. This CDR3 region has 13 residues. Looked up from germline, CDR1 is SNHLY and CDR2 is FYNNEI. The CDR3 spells CASRGDTNEKLFF. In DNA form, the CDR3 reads TGTGCCAGCAGGGGCGATACTAATGAAAAACTGTTTTTT.

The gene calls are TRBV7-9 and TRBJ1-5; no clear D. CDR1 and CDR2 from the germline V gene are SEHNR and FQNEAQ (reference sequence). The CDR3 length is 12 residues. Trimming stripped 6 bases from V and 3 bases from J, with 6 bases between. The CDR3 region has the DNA TGTGCCAGCAGACAAAACAATCAGCCCCAGCATTTT. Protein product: CASRQNNQPQHF.

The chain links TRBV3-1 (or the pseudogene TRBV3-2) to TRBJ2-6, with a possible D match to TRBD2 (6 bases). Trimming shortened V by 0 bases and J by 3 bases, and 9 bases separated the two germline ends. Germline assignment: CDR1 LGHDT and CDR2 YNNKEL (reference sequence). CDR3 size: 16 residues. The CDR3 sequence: CASSQDAGSGANVLTF. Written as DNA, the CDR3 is TGTGCCAGCAGCCAAGACGCGGGAAGTGGGGCCAACGTCCTGACTTTC.

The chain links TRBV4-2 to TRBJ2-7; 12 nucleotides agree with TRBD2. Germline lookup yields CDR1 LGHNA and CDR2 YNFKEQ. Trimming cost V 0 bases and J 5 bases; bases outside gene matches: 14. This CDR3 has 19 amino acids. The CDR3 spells CASSQDHRLAGALGHEQYF. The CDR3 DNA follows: TGTGCCAGCAGCCAAGATCATAGACTAGCGGGAGCACTGGGCCACGAGCAGTACTTC.

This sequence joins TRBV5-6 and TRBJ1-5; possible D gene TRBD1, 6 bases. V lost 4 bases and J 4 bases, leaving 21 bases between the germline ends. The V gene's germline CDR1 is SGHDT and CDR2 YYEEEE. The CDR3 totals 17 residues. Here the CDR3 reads CASSVSTGGAGNQPQHF. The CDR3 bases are TGTGCCAGCAGCGTATCCACCGGGGGGGCGGGAAATCAGCCCCAGCATTTT.

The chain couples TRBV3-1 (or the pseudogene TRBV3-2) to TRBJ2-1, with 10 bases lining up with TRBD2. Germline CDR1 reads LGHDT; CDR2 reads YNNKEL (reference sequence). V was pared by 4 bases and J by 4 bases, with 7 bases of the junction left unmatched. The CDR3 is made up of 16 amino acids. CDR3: CASSPKLAGKYNEQFF. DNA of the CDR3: TGTGCCAGCAGCCCCAAACTAGCGGGGAAATACAATGAGCAGTTCTTC.

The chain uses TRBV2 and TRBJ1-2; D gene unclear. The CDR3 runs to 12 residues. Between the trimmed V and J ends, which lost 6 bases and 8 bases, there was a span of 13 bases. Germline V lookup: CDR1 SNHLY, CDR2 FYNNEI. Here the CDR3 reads CASSPQDGGYTF. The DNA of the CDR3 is TGTGCCAGCAGCCCCCAGGATGGCGGCTACACCTTC.

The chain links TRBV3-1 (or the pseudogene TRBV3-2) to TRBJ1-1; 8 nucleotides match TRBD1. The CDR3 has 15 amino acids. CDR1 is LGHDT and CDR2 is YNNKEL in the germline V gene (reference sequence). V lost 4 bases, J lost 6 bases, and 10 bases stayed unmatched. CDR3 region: CASSLQTDRDAEAFF. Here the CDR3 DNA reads TGTGCCAGCAGCCTCCAAACGGACAGGGATGCTGAAGCTTTCTTT.

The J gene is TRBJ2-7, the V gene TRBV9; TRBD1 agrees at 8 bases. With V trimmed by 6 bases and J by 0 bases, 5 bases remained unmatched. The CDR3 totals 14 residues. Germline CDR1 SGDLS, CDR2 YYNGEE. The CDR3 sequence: CASTETGDSYEQYF. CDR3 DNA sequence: TGTGCCAGCACCGAGACAGGGGACTCCTACGAGCAGTACTTC.